The rows below give T cell receptor beta chains drawn from one sample of a study of blood T cell repertoires in COVID-19. Produced via immunoSEQ multiplex PCR; TCRdb's table is partial and in-frame only. The profile shows some 100,000 clones, 85% of them singletons. Sequencing used peripheral blood. These TCRs come from a woman aged 65 to 85 with active or convalescent COVID-19. Both conserved end residues are part of each CDR3. A D gene is named only where the DNA matches it firmly. Clone sizes are given selectively: once, few, many, or a class where the clone is expanded.

J: TRBJ1-4; size: NA; V: TRBV9; D: NA; DNA: TGTGCCAGCAGCGTAGGAGGGAGTAATGAAAAACTGTTTTTT; CDR3: CASSVGGSNEKLFF
J: TRBJ2-1; size: once; V: TRBV5-1; D: NA; DNA: TGCGCCAGCAGCTTGGATCCCGCGGGCTCCTACAATGAGCAGTTCTTC; CDR3: CASSLDPAGSYNEQFF
J: TRBJ2-7; size: NA; V: TRBV2; D: NA; DNA: TGTGCCAGCAGTGTGACGGACACTTCCTACGAGCAGTACTTC; CDR3: CASSVTDTSYEQYF
J: TRBJ2-3; size: NA; V: TRBV7-2; D: TRBD2; DNA: TGTGCCAGCAGTTTTAGCGGGGGCACAGATACGCAGTATTTT; CDR3: CASSFSGGTDTQYF
J: TRBJ1-4; size: NA; V: TRBV5-4; D: NA; DNA: TGTGCCAGCAGCTTGGGCTATTCAACTAATGAAAAACTGTTTTTT; CDR3: CASSLGYSTNEKLFF
J: TRBJ2-1; size: NA; V: TRBV24-1; D: TRBD2; DNA: TGTGCCACCAGTGATTTAGTAGGGGAGGGCAATGAGCAGTTCTTC; CDR3: CATSDLVGEGNEQFF
J: TRBJ2-2; size: NA; V: TRBV6-1; D: TRBD1; DNA: TGTGCCAGCAGTGAGCAGGGGGCGGTCACCGGGGAGCTGTTTTTT; CDR3: CASSEQGAVTGELFF
J: TRBJ1-1; size: NA; V: TRBV12-3/TRBV12-4; D: TRBD1; DNA: TGTGCCAGCAGCTTGACAGGGGCCACTGAAGCTTTCTTT; CDR3: CASSLTGATEAFF
J: TRBJ1-2; size: NA; V: TRBV12-3/TRBV12-4; D: NA; DNA: TGTGCCAGCGGGGCAGGGAACTATGGCTACACCTTC; CDR3: CASGAGNYGYTF
J: TRBJ2-5; size: once; V: TRBV6-2/TRBV6-3; D: NA; DNA: TGTGCCAGCAGTTATGGGAGGATGGTCCAAGAGACCCAGTACTTC; CDR3: CASSYGRMVQETQYF
J: TRBJ2-1; size: NA; V: TRBV5-1; D: TRBD2; DNA: TGCGCCAGCAGCTTGGCCAGCGGGGGGGCCAGTGAGCAGTTCTTC; CDR3: CASSLASGGASEQFF
J: TRBJ1-4; size: NA; V: TRBV7-3; D: NA; DNA: TGTGCCAGCAGCGCAATCGGCAGGATTGCAACTAATGAAAAACTGTTTTTT; CDR3: CASSAIGRIATNEKLFF
J: TRBJ2-1; size: NA; V: TRBV7-2; D: TRBD1; DNA: TGTGCCAGCAGCTTATTACAGGGGTACAATGAGCAGTTCTTC; CDR3: CASSLLQGYNEQFF
J: TRBJ2-3; size: NA; V: TRBV7-8; D: NA; DNA: TGTGCCAGCAGCTTAGGTCCGGGGACAGATACGCAGTATTTT; CDR3: CASSLGPGTDTQYF
J: TRBJ1-2; size: NA; V: TRBV5-3; D: NA; DNA: TGTGCCAGAAGCTGGCCCGAGGGGGATTCTAACTATGGCTACACCTTC; CDR3: CARSWPEGDSNYGYTF
J: TRBJ2-3; size: NA; V: TRBV7-9; D: NA; DNA: TGTGCCAGCAGCTCCCCGGGGTTATTCACAGATACGCAGTATTTT; CDR3: CASSSPGLFTDTQYF
J: TRBJ1-1; size: NA; V: TRBV19; D: NA; DNA: TGTGCCAGTAGTCCCAGGGCGGGATCCATGAACACTGAAGCTTTCTTT; CDR3: CASSPRAGSMNTEAFF
J: TRBJ1-5; size: NA; V: TRBV7-2; D: TRBD1; DNA: TGTGCCAGCAGCCCGGACAGGGCTCAGCCCCAGCATTTT; CDR3: CASSPDRAQPQHF
J: TRBJ1-1; size: NA; V: TRBV5-4; D: TRBD1; DNA: TGTGCCAGCAGCTTGGAACAGGGGGGAACTGAAGCTTTCTTT; CDR3: CASSLEQGGTEAFF
J: TRBJ1-6; size: NA; V: TRBV15; D: NA; DNA: TGTGCCACCAGCAGAGATCCAGGGAAAGTCGATTCACCCCTCCACTTT; CDR3: CATSRDPGKVDSPLHF
J: TRBJ2-1; size: NA; V: TRBV15; D: NA; DNA: TGTGCCACCAGCAGAGTCCGCTACAGTGAGCAGTTCTTC; CDR3: CATSRVRYSEQFF
J: TRBJ2-2; size: NA; V: TRBV21-1; D: NA; DNA: TGTGCCAGCAGCAAAGCGCGCAGGGATAGCGGGAGTGGTTATATTTCTGGCGGGGAGCTGTTTTTT; CDR3: CASSKARRDSGSGYISGGELFF
J: TRBJ1-1; size: NA; V: TRBV4-3; D: TRBD1; DNA: TGCGCCAGCAGCCCATCGCCGACAGGGGGCTGGACTGAAGCTTTCTTT; CDR3: CASSPSPTGGWTEAFF
J: TRBJ2-5; size: NA; V: TRBV11-3; D: TRBD2; DNA: TGTGCCAGCAGCTTAGCGGGAGGGAGAGAGACCCAGTACTTC; CDR3: CASSLAGGRETQYF
J: TRBJ2-3; size: few; V: TRBV9; D: NA; DNA: TGTGCCAGCAGCGCACTAGAATCCACAGATACGCAGTATTTT; CDR3: CASSALESTDTQYF
J: TRBJ1-6; size: NA; V: TRBV15; D: TRBD1; DNA: TGTGCCACCGCCCGGACAGGGACTACACCCCTCCACTTT; CDR3: CATARTGTTPLHF
J: TRBJ2-2; size: NA; V: TRBV19; D: TRBD1; DNA: TGTGCCAGTCGGACAGGGGAGTCGACCGGGGAGCTGTTTTTT; CDR3: CASRTGESTGELFF
J: TRBJ2-3; size: NA; V: TRBV7-3; D: TRBD2; DNA: TGTGCCAGCAGCTCAGGGTCGCGGGGGGGCACAGATACGCAGTATTTT; CDR3: CASSSGSRGGTDTQYF
J: TRBJ2-4; size: NA; V: TRBV7-8; D: TRBD2; DNA: TGTGCCAGCAGCCGAACAAGGGCTAGCGGGAGGGACCTAGCCAAAAACATTCAGTACTTC; CDR3: CASSRTRASGRDLAKNIQYF
J: TRBJ1-4; size: few; V: TRBV12-3/TRBV12-4; D: NA; DNA: TGTGCCAGCAGCTCACAAAATGAAAAACTGTTTTTT; CDR3: CASSSQNEKLFF
J: TRBJ1-6; size: NA; V: TRBV9; D: NA; DNA: TGTGCCAGCAGCGTACGCCAAGGGGGCTATAATTCACCCCTCCACTTT; CDR3: CASSVRQGGYNSPLHF